The 24 T cell receptor beta chains in this list originate from one sample, sequenced in a study of blood T cell repertoires in COVID-19. Assay: immunoSEQ multiplex PCR; the TCRdb copy retains only in-frame clones and omits some. The sample has about 180,000 clones, about 83% seen once. Sample: peripheral blood. Receptor source: a person aged 65 to 85 with COVID-19, enrolled during active disease.

In its sample, this clone was seen once. The rearrangement links TRBV20-1 to TRBJ2-1; a weak D match, TRBD2 (5 bases). Germline-derived CDR1 and CDR2 are DFQATT and SNEGSKA (reference sequence). This CDR3 has 11 amino acids. V gave up 5 bases and J gave up 9 bases, with 11 bases separating them. The CDR3 protein is CSASGLAEQFF. In DNA form, the CDR3 reads TGCAGTGCTTCCGGACTGGCTGAGCAGTTCTTC.

The rearrangement links TRBV10-3 to TRBJ2-2; D ambiguous. V was pared by 2 bases and J by 1 base, with 5 bases between. Germline CDR1 is ENHRY and CDR2 is SYGVKD. This CDR3 is built from 14 residues. CDR3 coding DNA: TGTGCCATCAGTGAGACAGAGAACACCGGGGAGCTGTTTTTT. Encoded protein: CAISETENTGELFF.

This clone has only one observation. The gene calls are TRBV5-8 and TRBJ1-5; 9 nucleotides line up with TRBD1. Germline CDR1 and CDR2: SGHTS and YDEGEE. J lost 2 bases, V lost 0 bases, and 12 bases had no gene match. The CDR3 covers 19 residues. The CDR3 here is CASSLAPGQGVGGNQPQHF. The CDR3 coding sequence is TGTGCCAGCAGCTTGGCTCCGGGACAGGGCGTTGGAGGCAATCAGCCCCAGCATTTT.

The chain combines TRBV11-2 with TRBJ2-2; TRBD2 agrees at 9 bases. The CDR3 runs 15 residues. The V and J ends lost 5 bases and 6 bases, in that order; junction bases with no gene match: 7. CDR1 and CDR2 (germline): SGHAT, FQNNGV. CDR3 bases: TGTGCCAGCAGCCTTGCCGGACTAGCGTCCGGGGAGCTGTTTTTT. Amino acids: CASSLAGLASGELFF.

This clone has more than one count but fewer than ten. V gene TRBV7-2 combines with J gene TRBJ2-2; 9 bases agree with TRBD2. V lost 9 bases, J lost 9 bases, and 14 bases stayed unmatched. Germline V gene lookup returns CDR1 SGHTA and CDR2 FQGNSA. The CDR3 runs to 15 residues. The CDR3 sequence: CASRPGAGGTRELFF. The CDR3 nucleotides read TGTGCCAGTAGGCCCGGAGCGGGGGGTACCCGGGAGCTGTTTTTT.

This chain uses TRBV12-3 or TRBV12-4 with TRBJ2-1; D unclear. The CDR3 is made up of 13 amino acids. With 4 bases removed from V and 0 bases from J, the gap between germline ends came to 4 bases. CDR3 in amino acids: CASSSGSYNEQFF. CDR3 nucleotides: TGTGCCAGCAGTTCGGGCTCCTACAATGAGCAGTTCTTC.

The chain links TRBV5-8 to TRBJ1-4, with D perhaps TRBD1 (5 bases). This CDR3 is 15 amino acids long. CDR1 SGHTS and CDR2 YDEGEE come from the germline V gene. V shed 4 bases and J shed 4 bases, with 14 bases lying between them. Written as DNA, the CDR3 is TGTGCCAGCAGCCCTGAGACAGCGTTTAATGAAAAACTGTTTTTT. Encoded protein: CASSPETAFNEKLFF.

The V and J genes are TRBV11-1 and TRBJ2-5; the match to TRBD1 covers 8 bases. The germline gives CDR1 SGHAT, CDR2 FQDESV (reference sequence). V gave up 6 bases and J gave up 2 bases; unmatched junction bases: 5. CDR3 length: 14 amino acids. CDR3 nucleotides: TGTGCCAGCAGGTTCACAGGGGGTCAAGAGACCCAGTACTTC. Its protein is CASRFTGGQETQYF.

The chain joins TRBV6-5 to TRBJ1-3, with a possible D match to TRBD1 (5 bases). CDR1 and CDR2 from the germline V gene are MNHEY and SVGAGI. The CDR3 runs 13 residues. V was shortened by 5 bases and J by 4 bases, with 9 bases between the two germline ends. DNA for the CDR3: TGTGCCAGCAGTCCGGGGGGGGGAAACACCATATATTTT. Protein sequence: CASSPGGGNTIYF.

The chain links TRBV29-1 to TRBJ2-7; 7 positions agree with TRBD2. From germline, CDR1 is SQVTM and CDR2 ANQGSEA. The CDR3 consists of 12 residues. The trim removed 4 bases at V and 4 bases at J, leaving 4 bases unmatched. The CDR3 DNA follows: TGCAGCGTTGGTCCAGCGGGGTACGAGCAGTACTTC. Amino acid sequence: CSVGPAGYEQYF.

This chain connects TRBV7-6 to TRBJ2-3; TRBD2 aligns across 13 bases. The CDR3 extends over 15 amino acids. CDR1 SGHVS and CDR2 FNYEAQ come from the germline V gene. J was trimmed by 6 bases and V by 1 base; bases with no gene match: 1. CDR3 sequence (DNA): TGTGCCAGCAGCTTAGGACTAGCGGGAGGTGATACGCAGTATTTT. Protein: CASSLGLAGGDTQYF. Filled out from reference TRBV7-6 and TRBJ2-3, the complete variable domain reads GAGVSQSPRYKVTKRGQDVALRCDPISGHVSLYWYRQALGQGPEFLTYFNYEAQQDKSGLPNDRFSAERPEGSISTLTIQRTEQRDSAMYRCASSLGLAGGDTQYFGPGTRLTVL.

This clone was recorded once. The CDR3 loop is CASKGSWRGQYF. The CDR3 DNA reads TGTGCCAGCAAAGGGAGCTGGAGGGGGCAGTACTTC. V and J are TRBV28 and TRBJ2-7, with a tentative D call TRBD2 (6 bases). The germline CDR1 and CDR2 sequences are MDHEN and SYDVKM. The V end was cut by 7 bases, the J end by 9 bases, with 16 bases between. CDR3 length: 12 amino acids.

This clone was detected only a few times. This chain joins TRBV6-6 and TRBJ1-6, with D perhaps TRBD1 (5 bases). Germline V CDR1 and CDR2: MNHNY, SVGAGI (reference sequence). Trimming stripped 2 bases from V and 4 bases from J, with 12 bases between. CDR3 length: 16 amino acids. CDR3 nucleotides: TGTGCCAGCAGTTACAATCCGGACACGTATAATTCACCCCTCCACTTT. Amino acids: CASSYNPDTYNSPLHF.

The chain carries TRBV16 and TRBJ1-2; D possibly corresponds to TRBD1 (6 bases). The V gene's germline CDR1 is KGHSY and CDR2 FQNENV. The CDR3 is made up of 15 amino acids. V dropped 1 base and J dropped 3 bases, with 12 bases sitting between them. CDR3 nucleotide sequence: TGTGCCAGCAGCCAATACACAGGGAGTGACTATGGCTACACCTTC. Protein: CASSQYTGSDYGYTF.

This clone was seen a few times. For the CDR3, the DNA is TGTGCCAGCTCACCCGGGACAGGGAACTACGAGCAGTACTTC. The encoded protein is CASSPGTGNYEQYF. This chain joins TRBV18 and TRBJ2-7; TRBD1 matches at 9 bases. V trimming: 3 bases; J trimming: 3 bases; junction bases outside the gene matches: 3. The CDR3 totals 14 residues. Germline CDR1 reads KGHSH; CDR2 reads LQKENI.

The table lists this clone with a few counts. The chain has TRBV5-4 and TRBJ1-1; possible D gene TRBD1, 5 bases. Deletions cut 3 bases from V and 5 bases from J, with 11 bases between. The germline gives CDR1 SGHNT, CDR2 YYREEE (reference sequence). There are 13 residues in the CDR3. The CDR3 bases are TGTGCCAGCAGCTCACAGGTCAGGACTGAAGCTTTCTTT. It codes for CASSSQVRTEAFF.

This clone was seen once. The V call is TRBV28, the J call TRBJ1-2; 8 positions agree with TRBD1. Germline CDR1 MDHEN, CDR2 SYDVKM. The CDR3 consists of 15 residues. V shed 5 bases and J 3 bases; nucleotides not matched to a gene: 8. The CDR3 spells CASSPPGQVDYGYTF. In DNA, the CDR3 is TGTGCCAGCAGTCCCCCGGGACAGGTGGACTATGGCTACACCTTC.

This chain joins TRBV7-3 and TRBJ2-3, with D possibly TRBD1 on 7 matching bases. V was pared by 2 bases and J by 4 bases, with 16 bases between. This CDR3 region has 16 residues. CDR1 and CDR2 (germline): SGHTA, FQGTGA. CDR3 DNA: TGTGCCAGCAGCTTAGAGGTGGCAGGGGGGCCAGATACGCAGTATTTT. This sequence encodes CASSLEVAGGPDTQYF.

The chain combines TRBV29-1 with TRBJ2-7; unclear D gene. This CDR3 has 12 amino acids. The V end was cut by 6 bases, the J end by 2 bases, with 11 bases between. The V gene's germline CDR1 is SQVTM and CDR2 ANQGSEA. The CDR3 protein is CSVRGSAYEQYF. For the CDR3, the DNA is TGCAGCGTCAGAGGCAGCGCCTACGAGCAGTACTTC.

This clone was observed a handful of times. The V call is TRBV7-8, the J call TRBJ1-3, with 8 bases lining up with TRBD1. The CDR3 totals 16 residues. J lost 4 bases, V lost 6 bases, and 11 bases had no gene match. The V gene's germline CDR1 is SGHVS and CDR2 FQNEAQ. The CDR3 sequence is CASSFVQGARGNTIYF. The CDR3 nucleotides read TGTGCCAGCAGTTTCGTTCAGGGGGCGCGGGGAAACACCATATATTTT.

This chain links TRBV7-3 with TRBJ2-7; maybe TRBD1 (5 bases). The CDR3 has 13 amino acids. Trimming stripped 0 bases from V and 4 bases from J, with 7 bases between. Germline assignment: CDR1 SGHTA and CDR2 FQGTGA. The CDR3 bases are TGTGCCAGCAGCTTAACCTCAGGGTACGAGCAGTACTTC. This sequence encodes CASSLTSGYEQYF.

V gene TRBV6-5 combines with J gene TRBJ1-3, with 8 bases lining up with TRBD1. CDR3 length: 16 residues. The V gene's germline CDR1 is MNHEY and CDR2 SVGAGI. V trimming: 0 bases; J trimming: 4 bases; junction bases outside the gene matches: 5. The CDR3 DNA reads TGTGCCAGCAGTTACTCGCAGGGGGCGCTCGGAAACACCATATATTTT. This encodes CASSYSQGALGNTIYF.

This rearrangement joins TRBV6-2 or TRBV6-3 to TRBJ1-1; 10 bases align to TRBD1. Germline CDR1 and CDR2: MNHEY and SVGEGT. The J segment lost 5 bases and the V segment lost 5 bases, leaving 20 bases of the junction unmatched. CDR3 length: 19 residues. The CDR3 spells CASSDPSSARQGAGTEAFF. CDR3 DNA: TGTGCCAGCAGTGACCCGTCATCAGCAAGACAGGGGGCCGGAACTGAAGCTTTCTTT.

J is TRBJ2-1 and V is TRBV7-3, with a weak D call TRBD1 (6 bases). Trimming pared 3 bases from V and 2 bases from J, leaving 23 bases between. This CDR3 region has 19 residues. CDR1 and CDR2 (germline): SGHTA, FQGTGA. The CDR3 DNA sequence: TGTGCCAGCAGCTTCAAGGGTTTGAGGACAGACTGGACCTACAATGAGCAGTTCTTC. This translates into CASSFKGLRTDWTYNEQFF. Variable domain in full (rest from reference TRBV7-3 and TRBJ2-1): GAGVSQTPSNKVTEKGKYVELRCDPISGHTALYWYRQSLGQGPEFLIYFQGTGAADDSGLPNDRFFAVRPEGSVSTLKIQRTERGDSAVYLCASSFKGLRTDWTYNEQFFGPGTRLTVL.